Here is one T cell receptor (beta chain) with its context. The source of the sample is a study of T-cell reconstitution after alpha-beta-depleted transplantation in children. Unique molecular identifiers featured in how the TCRbeta library was prepared. TCRdb independently ran MiXCR on the PCR reads; one entry per CDR3 protein. The data show about 480,000 distinct CDR3 sequences, with roughly an eighth seen just once and around 5.6% held by the top ten. CDR1 is MNHEY, CDR2 SVGAGI, per germline. V lost 0 bases to trimming and J lost 2 bases, with 16 bases between them. The CDR3 spans 17 residues. This sequence was found in a human donor who donated a stem cell graft to a child with combined immunodeficiency. The material was PBMCs from the stem cell graft donor, obtained from the stem cell graft. The rearrangement links TRBV6-5 to TRBJ2-5; D uncertain. Written as DNA, the CDR3 is TGTGCCAGCAGTTACTCGGGAAGTTCGATATTACAAGAGACCCAGTACTTC. Encoded protein: CASSYSGSSILQETQYF.